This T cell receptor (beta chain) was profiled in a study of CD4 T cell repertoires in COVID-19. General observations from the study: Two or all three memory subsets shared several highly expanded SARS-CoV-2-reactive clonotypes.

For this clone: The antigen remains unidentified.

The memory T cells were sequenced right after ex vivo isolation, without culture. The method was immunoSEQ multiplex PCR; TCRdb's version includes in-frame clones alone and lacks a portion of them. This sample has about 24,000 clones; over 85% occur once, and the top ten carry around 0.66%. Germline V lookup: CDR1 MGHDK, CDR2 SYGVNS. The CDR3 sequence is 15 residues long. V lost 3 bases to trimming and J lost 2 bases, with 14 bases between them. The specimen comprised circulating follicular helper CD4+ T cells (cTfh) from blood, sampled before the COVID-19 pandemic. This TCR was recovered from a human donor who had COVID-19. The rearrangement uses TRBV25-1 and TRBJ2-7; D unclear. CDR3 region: CASSDLRSTPYEQYF. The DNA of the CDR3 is TGTGCCAGCAGTGATTTACGGTCCACGCCCTACGAGCAGTACTTC.